One and the same sample provided the 14 T cell receptor beta chains below, sequenced in a study of T cell repertoires in cytomegalovirus infection. Each CDR3 protein is one row after TCRdb ran MiXCR on the reads. This sample has about half a million distinct CDR3 sequences, with 33% found just once. Their cognate antigens are unknown. The material sequenced was cultured PBMCs, taken from culture after CMV antigen stimulation. Receptors were obtained from a human donor in good health (CMV status not recorded). Some clones in this sample may be carry-over from other donors' samples.

In this sample, this clonotype turned up many times. The chain uses TRBV28 and TRBJ1-4; TRBD1 agrees at 7 bases. This CDR3 contains 14 residues. Germline V gene lookup returns CDR1 MDHEN and CDR2 SYDVKM. J lost 6 bases, V lost 5 bases, and 6 bases had no gene match. Here the CDR3 DNA reads TGTGCCAGCAGTCAACAGGGGAGAGATGAAAAACTGTTTTTT. Its protein is CASSQQGRDEKLFF.

The chain employs TRBV19 and TRBJ1-3; D possibly corresponds to TRBD1 (5 bases). The germline V gene encodes CDR1 LNHDA and CDR2 SQIVND (reference sequence). This CDR3 comprises 13 residues. V lost 9 bases and J 4 bases, leaving 13 bases between the germline ends. CDR3 region: CASGKGAGNTIYF. The CDR3 DNA sequence: TGTGCCAGCGGGAAAGGGGCGGGAAACACCATATATTTT.

The V call is TRBV28, the J call TRBJ2-2; D is possibly TRBD1 (7 bases). With 8 bases removed from V and 5 bases from J, the gap between germline ends came to 15 bases. CDR3 length equals 14 residues. Germline CDR1 and CDR2: MDHEN and SYDVKM. As DNA, the CDR3 is TGTGCCAGCGGAACGTCAGGGGGGACCGGGGAGCTGTTTTTT. Its protein is CASGTSGGTGELFF.

This clonotype was observed at least ten times. CDR3 sequence: CASSLALGQGITTEAFF. CDR3 sequence (DNA): TGTGCCAGCAGCTTAGCCCTGGGACAGGGGATTACCACTGAAGCTTTCTTT. The chain uses TRBV7-2 and TRBJ1-1; TRBD1 agrees at 10 bases. Germline V gene sequence: CDR1 SGHTA, CDR2 FQGNSA. With V trimmed by 0 bases and J by 4 bases, 8 bases remained unmatched. The CDR3 covers 17 residues.

This clonotype occurred a few times. This chain links TRBV19 with TRBJ2-1, with 10 bases identical to TRBD2. CDR1 and CDR2 (germline): LNHDA, SQIVND (reference sequence). V lost 10 bases and J lost 7; bases outside the gene matches: 10. The CDR3 runs to 14 residues. For the CDR3, the DNA is TGTGCCACAACTGTAGCGGGAGGATCTAATGAGCAGTTCTTC. Translating it yields CATTVAGGSNEQFF.

The chain links TRBV20-1 to TRBJ1-1; the D is unclear. Trimming stripped 0 bases from V and 5 bases from J, with 10 bases between. The CDR3 sequence is 13 residues long. CDR1 is DFQATT and CDR2 is SNEGSKA in the germline V gene (reference sequence). The chain's CDR3 is CSARDRPATEAFF. The CDR3 DNA reads as TGCAGTGCTAGAGACAGGCCAGCGACTGAAGCTTTCTTT.

V usage is TRBV28 and J usage is TRBJ2-3; D may be TRBD1 (6 bases). V was cut by 5 bases and J by 5 bases, with 20 bases left in between. The germline V gene encodes CDR1 MDHEN and CDR2 SYDVKM. The CDR3 consists of 16 residues. The chain's CDR3 is CASSPGGYRVRDTQYF. As DNA, the CDR3 is TGTGCCAGCAGTCCCGGCGGGTACAGGGTTCGAGATACGCAGTATTTT.

This chain links TRBV6-1 with TRBJ1-3; D is uncertain. The CDR3 is 12 amino acids. CDR1 and CDR2 from the germline V gene are MNHNS and SASEGT. Trimming took 7 bases from V and 2 from J, leaving 6 bases between them. The CDR3 region has the DNA TGTGCCAGCAAGTCGGCTGGAAACACCATATATTTT. Its translation is CASKSAGNTIYF.

The genes are TRBV7-8 and TRBJ2-7; 7 positions agree with TRBD2. The CDR3 runs to 16 residues. CDR1 SGHVS and CDR2 FQNEAQ come from the germline V gene. V lost 4 bases, J lost 4 bases, and 13 bases stayed unmatched. The CDR3 nucleotides read TGTGCCAGCAGCTCCCAGGGAGGGGACGGGAGGTACGAGCAGTACTTC. Translated: CASSSQGGDGRYEQYF.

This clonotype was counted only a few times. This sequence joins TRBV28 and TRBJ2-7, with D possibly matching TRBD2 (5 bases). Germline CDR1 reads MDHEN; CDR2 reads SYDVKM. Between the trimmed V and J ends, which lost 5 bases and 4 bases, there was a span of 15 bases. The CDR3 is 14 amino acids. The CDR3 sequence: CASSPRGRRYEQYF. The CDR3, as DNA: TGTGCCAGCAGTCCCCGCGGGCGGAGATACGAGCAGTACTTC. Full variable domain (outside the CDR3, taken from reference TRBV28 and TRBJ2-7): DVKVTQSSRYLVKRTGEKVFLECVQDMDHENMFWYRQDPGLGLRLIYFSYDVKMKEKGDIPEGYSVSREKKERFSLILESASTNQTSMYLCASSPRGRRYEQYFGPGTRLTVT.

The CDR3 nucleotides read TGTGCTAGTGTTCACACTTTAGCGGGTGGCAATGAGCAGTTCTTC. Translated, it gives CASVHTLAGGNEQFF. This chain connects TRBV12-5 to TRBJ2-1, with 7 nucleotides matching TRBD2. The CDR3 sequence is 15 residues long. Germline trimming cut 7 bases from V and 6 bases from J; bases unmatched to any gene: 12. Germline CDR1 LGHNT, CDR2 FRNRAP.

This clonotype was recorded a few times. The CDR3 coding sequence is TGCGCCAGCAGCCAAGATCCAGGGGTGACACTCACTGGGGCCAACGTCCTGACTTTC. This sequence encodes CASSQDPGVTLTGANVLTF. The chain combines TRBV4-3 with TRBJ2-6; possibly TRBD1 for D (6 bases). Per germline, CDR1 LGHNA and CDR2 YSLEER. The CDR3 consists of 19 residues. Trimming took off 0 bases at V and 2 bases at J, with 17 bases between the two ends.

This clonotype was counted a few times. The gene calls are TRBV7-2 and TRBJ2-5, with D perhaps matching TRBD2 (5 bases). CDR3 size: 13 residues. Trimming pared 2 bases from V and 5 bases from J, leaving 9 bases between. CDR1 and CDR2 from the germline V gene are SGHTA and FQGNSA. Here the CDR3 DNA reads TGTGCCAGCAGCTTAAATGGCGGGGAGACCCAGTACTTC. This codes for CASSLNGGETQYF.

This clonotype was counted once. This clone may be a read error of a much larger clone one base away. This rearrangement joins TRBV12-3 or TRBV12-4 to TRBJ2-5; 7 bases are shared with TRBD1. The CDR3 runs to 14 residues. After removal of 4 bases from V and 1 base from J, the junction contained 3 bases not matched to a gene. In DNA, the CDR3 is TGTGCCAGCAGTTCGGGACAGTTCCAAGAGACCCAGTACTTC. It codes for CASSSGQFQETQYF.